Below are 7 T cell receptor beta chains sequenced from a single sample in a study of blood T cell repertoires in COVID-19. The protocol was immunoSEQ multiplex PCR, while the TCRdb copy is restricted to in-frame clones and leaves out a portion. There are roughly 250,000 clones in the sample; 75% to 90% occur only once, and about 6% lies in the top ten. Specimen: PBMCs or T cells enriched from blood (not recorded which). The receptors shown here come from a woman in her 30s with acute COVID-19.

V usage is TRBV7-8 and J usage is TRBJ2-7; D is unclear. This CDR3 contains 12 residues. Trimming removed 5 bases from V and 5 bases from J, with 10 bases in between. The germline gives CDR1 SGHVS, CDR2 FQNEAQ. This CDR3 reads CASSHPFDEQYF. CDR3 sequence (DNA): TGTGCCAGCAGCCATCCCTTTGACGAGCAGTACTTC.

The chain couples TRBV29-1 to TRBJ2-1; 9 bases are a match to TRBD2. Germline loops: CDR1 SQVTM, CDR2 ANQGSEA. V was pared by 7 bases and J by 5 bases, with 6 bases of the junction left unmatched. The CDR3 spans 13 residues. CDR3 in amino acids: CSDLAGNNNEQFF. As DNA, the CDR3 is TGCAGCGACCTAGCGGGGAACAACAATGAGCAGTTCTTC.

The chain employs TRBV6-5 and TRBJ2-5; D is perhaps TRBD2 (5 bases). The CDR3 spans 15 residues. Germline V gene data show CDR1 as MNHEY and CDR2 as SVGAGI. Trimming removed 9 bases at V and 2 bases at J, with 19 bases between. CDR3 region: CASVGSTSGQETQYF. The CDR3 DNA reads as TGTGCCAGTGTCGGATCGACCTCGGGGCAAGAGACCCAGTACTTC.

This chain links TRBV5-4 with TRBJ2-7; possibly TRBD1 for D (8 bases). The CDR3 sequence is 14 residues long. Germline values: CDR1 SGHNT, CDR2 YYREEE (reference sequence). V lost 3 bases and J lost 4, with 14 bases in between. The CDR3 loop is CASSYGQGGYEQYF. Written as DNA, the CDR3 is TGTGCCAGCAGCTATGGACAGGGAGGGTACGAGCAGTACTTC.

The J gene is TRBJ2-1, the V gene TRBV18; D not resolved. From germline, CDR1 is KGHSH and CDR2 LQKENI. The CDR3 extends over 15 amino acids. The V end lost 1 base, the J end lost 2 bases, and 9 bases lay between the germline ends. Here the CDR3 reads CASSPRSSTYNEQFF. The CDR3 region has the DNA TGTGCCAGCTCACCACGTTCCAGTACCTACAATGAGCAGTTCTTC.

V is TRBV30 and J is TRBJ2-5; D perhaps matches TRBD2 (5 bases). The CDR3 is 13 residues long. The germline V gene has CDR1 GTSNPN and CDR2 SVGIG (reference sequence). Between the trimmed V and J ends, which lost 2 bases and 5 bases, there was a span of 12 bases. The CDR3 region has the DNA TGTGCCTGGAGTTGGTTCGGGGAGGAGACCCAGTACTTC. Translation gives CAWSWFGEETQYF.

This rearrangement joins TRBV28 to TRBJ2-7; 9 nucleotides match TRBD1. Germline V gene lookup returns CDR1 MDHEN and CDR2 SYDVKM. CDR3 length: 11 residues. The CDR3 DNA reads TGTGCTTTGGGGGGACAGGGCGAGCAGTACTTC. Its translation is CALGGQGEQYF.